This section outlines one T cell receptor beta chain sequence together with its context. What it binds is not known. One base away lies a much larger clone, so this may be a sequencing read error. These data are taken from a study of breast tumors, draining lymph nodes, adjacent tissues. Study-wide results and limits: Compared with lymph nodes, tumors were less diverse; compared with nontumor tissue, more. Tumor and nontumor repertoires were significantly more similar in luminal-like than in basal-like breast cancer. The lymph node origin of tumor T cells was framed as consistent with a hypothesis, not demonstrated. The data were judged consistent with most tumor T cells coming from lymph node and expanding in tumor.

Samples came from axillary lymph nodes draining the breast cancer. Trimming shortened V by 2 bases and J by 5 bases, and 7 bases separated the two germline ends. The CDR3 consists of 13 residues. In TCRdb, the multiplex PCR reads were re-called with MiXCR into one record per CDR3 protein. Among 290,000 or so distinct CDR3 sequences listed, roughly 30% were seen once. This rearrangement joins TRBV12-3 or TRBV12-4 to TRBJ1-5; D not certain. This TCR was sampled from a female donor with breast cancer. Some clones in this sample may be carry-over from other donors' samples. Sequenced: axillary lymph node tissue. CDR3 DNA: TGTGCCAGCAGTTTAAACGGGGATCAGCCCCAGCATTTT. Encoded protein: CASSLNGDQPQHF.